Listed here are 21 T cell receptor beta chains from one sample, sequenced in a study of blood T cell repertoires in COVID-19. Here immunoSEQ multiplex PCR was the method, and the copy in TCRdb shows in-frame clones only, minus some. The data contain 150,000 to 200,000 clones, more than 60% of them singletons. Sequencing was done on a sample of peripheral blood. Receptors were obtained from a man aged 70 or older with acute or convalescent COVID-19.

J is TRBJ2-5 and V is TRBV11-3, with 7 positions matching TRBD1. The CDR3 sequence is 16 residues long. V lost 5 bases to trimming and J lost 2 bases; unmatched junction nucleotides: 11. Germline CDR1 reads SGHNT; CDR2 reads YENEEA. CDR3 nucleotides: TGTGCCAGCAGCCGAGCAGGGAAGACAGGGCAAGAGACCCAGTACTTC. Amino acid sequence: CASSRAGKTGQETQYF.

The chain links TRBV18 to TRBJ2-4; TRBD2 matches at 8 bases. V shed 2 bases, J shed 6 bases, and the junction held 18 bases outside the gene matches. Germline assignment: CDR1 KGHSH and CDR2 LQKENI. The CDR3 is made up of 19 amino acids. CDR3 region: CASSPTGPGREGRGNIQYF. The CDR3 nucleotides read TGTGCCAGCTCACCAACGGGCCCTGGCCGGGAGGGCCGGGGAAACATTCAGTACTTC.

The V call is TRBV28, the J call TRBJ2-3; 9 nucleotides agree with TRBD2. With 5 bases clipped from V and 4 bases from J, the junction kept 13 bases outside the gene matches. The germline CDR1 and CDR2 sequences are MDHEN and SYDVKM. This CDR3 has 17 amino acids. CDR3 protein: CASSPTGQAGGSDTQYF. Here the CDR3 DNA reads TGTGCCAGCAGTCCTACAGGGCAGGCGGGAGGGTCAGATACGCAGTATTTT.

The genes are TRBV13 and TRBJ1-3; 10 bases map to TRBD1. V trimming: 2 bases; J trimming: 8 bases; junction bases outside the gene matches: 9. Germline CDR1 and CDR2: PRHDT and FYEKMQ (reference sequence). This CDR3 comprises 16 residues. CDR3 protein: CASSLRTGTGVDTIYF. The DNA of the CDR3 is TGTGCCAGCAGCTTAAGAACCGGGACAGGGGTGGACACCATATATTTT.

This chain connects TRBV7-8 to TRBJ2-7; D perhaps matches TRBD2 (6 bases). Trimming took 2 bases from V and 2 from J, leaving 13 bases between them. The CDR3 is made up of 15 amino acids. Germline lookup yields CDR1 SGHVS and CDR2 FQNEAQ. As DNA, the CDR3 is TGTGCCAGCAGCTTACGGGACCGGGGGACCTACGAGCAGTACTTC. The encoded protein is CASSLRDRGTYEQYF.

This chain connects TRBV19 to TRBJ1-5, with D possibly TRBD1 on 6 matching bases. Between the trimmed V and J ends, which lost 3 bases and 1 base, there was a span of 25 bases. This CDR3 spans 20 amino acids. Germline V gene lookup returns CDR1 LNHDA and CDR2 SQIVND (reference sequence). The CDR3 loop reads CASSIDRQADKVLSNQPQHF. The CDR3 DNA follows: TGTGCCAGTAGTATTGACCGACAGGCGGATAAGGTCTTGAGCAATCAGCCCCAGCATTTT.

The chain joins TRBV27 to TRBJ1-6; maybe TRBD1 (5 bases). The CDR3 extends over 16 amino acids. Germline assignment: CDR1 MNHEY and CDR2 SMNVEV (reference sequence). V lost 3 bases, J lost 5 bases, and 14 bases lay in between. CDR3 coding DNA: TGTGCCAGCAGTTTTGTAGGGGTGTTCCATAATTCACCCCTCCACTTT. Amino acids: CASSFVGVFHNSPLHF.

This chain joins TRBV7-9 and TRBJ2-5, with D possibly matching TRBD1 (5 bases). Trimming pared 0 bases from V and 0 bases from J, leaving 8 bases between. Germline-derived CDR1 and CDR2 are SEHNR and FQNEAQ (reference sequence). This CDR3 is 15 amino acids long. The CDR3 protein is CASSLAQGYQETQYF. The DNA of the CDR3 is TGTGCCAGCAGCTTAGCGCAGGGTTACCAAGAGACCCAGTACTTC.

V and J are TRBV6-1 and TRBJ2-2; D ambiguous. Germline lookup yields CDR1 MNHNS and CDR2 SASEGT. V lost 2 bases and J 1 base, leaving 5 bases between the germline ends. The CDR3 length is 14 residues. The CDR3 protein is CASSEYRNTGELFF. The CDR3 DNA follows: TGTGCCAGCAGTGAATACAGGAACACCGGGGAGCTGTTTTTT.

This clone has just one count. The CDR3 protein is CASSPGGSGNTIYF. The CDR3 coding sequence is TGTGCCAGCAGTCCGGGGGGCTCTGGAAACACCATATATTTT. This chain uses TRBV6-4 with TRBJ1-3; tentatively, D is TRBD1 (5 bases). The CDR3 covers 14 residues. Germline V lookup: CDR1 MRHNA, CDR2 SNTAGT. V lost 5 bases, J lost 0 bases, and 8 bases lay in between.

This chain uses TRBV6-1 with TRBJ1-5, with TRBD1 identical over 9 bases. Germline-derived CDR1 and CDR2 are MNHNS and SASEGT. The CDR3 totals 15 residues. J lost 5 bases, V lost 3 bases, and 5 bases had no gene match. CDR3 sequence reads: CASSDPGQGHQPQHF. CDR3 DNA: TGTGCCAGCAGTGATCCGGGACAGGGACATCAGCCCCAGCATTTT.

The V and J genes are TRBV24-1 and TRBJ1-1; 7 bases agree with TRBD1. From germline, CDR1 is KGHDR and CDR2 SFDVKD. This CDR3 is built from 13 residues. With V trimmed by 6 bases and J by 0 bases, 0 bases remained unmatched. The CDR3: CATSTGVNTEAFF. The CDR3 nucleotides read TGTGCCACCAGTACAGGGGTGAACACTGAAGCTTTCTTT.

The CDR3 loop reads CASSQDRQGGNYGYTF. Written as DNA, the CDR3 is TGTGCCAGCAGCCAAGATCGGCAAGGGGGAAACTATGGCTACACCTTC. This chain links TRBV3-1 (or the pseudogene TRBV3-2) with TRBJ1-2, with D possibly being TRBD1 (6 bases). Between the trimmed V and J ends, which lost 0 bases and 2 bases, there was a span of 13 bases. The CDR3 covers 16 residues. Germline CDR1 is LGHDT and CDR2 is YNNKEL (reference sequence).

The chain joins TRBV19 to TRBJ1-3; D gene uncertain. This CDR3 is built from 13 residues. V was shortened by 5 bases and J by 1 base, with 6 bases between the two germline ends. Germline V gene data show CDR1 as LNHDA and CDR2 as SQIVND (reference sequence). The CDR3 region is CASSRVSGNTIYF. CDR3 sequence (DNA): TGTGCCAGTAGTCGCGTTTCTGGAAACACCATATATTTT.

The chain has TRBV7-3 and TRBJ2-2, with 9 bases identical to TRBD2. The V and J ends lost 5 bases and 7 bases, in that order; junction bases with no gene match: 11. Germline CDR1 is SGHTA and CDR2 is FQGTGA. The CDR3 is 16 residues long. DNA of the CDR3: TGTGCCAGCAGCATAAGGGGACTAGCAATTGGCGGGGAGCTGTTTTTT. This codes for CASSIRGLAIGGELFF.

The genes are TRBV10-1 and TRBJ2-4; D may be TRBD1 (5 bases). Trimming left V 0 bases short and J 3 bases short, with 6 bases between. The CDR3 is 14 residues long. Germline V lookup: CDR1 WNHNN, CDR2 SYGVQD (reference sequence). CDR3 sequence (DNA): TGCGCCAGCAGTGAGTCAGGGGTCAAAAACATTCAGTACTTC. Its translation is CASSESGVKNIQYF.

The chain uses TRBV7-8 and TRBJ1-1, with 12 positions matching TRBD1. Germline lookup yields CDR1 SGHVS and CDR2 FQNEAQ. The V segment lost 5 bases and the J segment 4 bases; nucleotides outside the gene matches: 8. CDR3 size: 16 residues. In nucleotides, the CDR3 is TGTGCCAGCAGCCGCGGGACAGGGGGCTCGAGCACTGAAGCTTTCTTT. It encodes CASSRGTGGSSTEAFF.

The chain has TRBV6-6 and TRBJ1-1; D is possibly TRBD1 (5 bases). This CDR3 contains 15 residues. Trimming pared 4 bases from V and 0 bases from J, leaving 12 bases between. Per the germline V gene, CDR1 is MNHNY and CDR2 is SVGAGI (reference sequence). The CDR3 coding sequence is TGTGCCAGCAGTTTATCGATGGACATGAACACTGAAGCTTTCTTT. Residues: CASSLSMDMNTEAFF.

V usage is TRBV6-6 and J usage is TRBJ2-7, with TRBD1 matching 8 bases. V was clipped by 4 bases and J by 1 base; unmatched bases: 3. The V gene's germline CDR1 is MNHNY and CDR2 SVGAGI (reference sequence). CDR3 size: 14 residues. CDR3 DNA sequence: TGTGCCAGCAGTTTGGGGACAGGATCCTACGAGCAGTACTTC. This translates into CASSLGTGSYEQYF.

This chain uses TRBV5-8 with TRBJ2-1; 7 bases fit TRBD2. Germline lookup yields CDR1 SGHTS and CDR2 YDEGEE. The trim removed 4 bases at V and 13 bases at J, leaving 8 bases unmatched. The CDR3 spans 12 residues. This chain's CDR3 is CASSRTGGVQFF. In DNA form, the CDR3 reads TGTGCCAGCAGCAGGACTGGGGGGGTCCAGTTCTTC.

The rearrangement joins TRBV4-1 to TRBJ2-1; TRBD2 aligns across 7 bases. Looked up from germline, CDR1 is MGHRA and CDR2 is YSYEKL. The CDR3 contains 17 residues. V shed 1 base and J 5 bases; nucleotides not matched to a gene: 11. CDR3: CASSQGSVLARHNEQFF. The CDR3, as DNA: TGCGCCAGCAGCCAAGGTTCGGTACTAGCGAGACACAATGAGCAGTTCTTC.